This T cell receptor (beta chain) was sequenced in a study of blood T cell repertoires in COVID-19. Germline V gene lookup returns CDR1 MGHRA and CDR2 YSYEKL. V gave up 1 base and J gave up 0 bases; unmatched junction bases: 6. The length of the CDR3 is 17 residues. Some clones are missing from TCRdb's copy, which holds only in-frame ones; the method was immunoSEQ multiplex PCR. The sample carries 57,000 or so clones, just under 85% recorded once. The origin of this receptor is a man aged 65-85 years with acute or convalescent COVID-19. The rearrangement joins TRBV4-1 to TRBJ2-3; 8 bases line up with TRBD2. The sample consisted of peripheral blood. The CDR3 here is CASSQVAGGVSTDTQYF. The CDR3 nucleotides are TGCGCCAGCAGCCAAGTGGCCGGGGGGGTTAGCACAGATACGCAGTATTTT.